This T cell receptor (beta chain) derives from a study of T cells expressing NK-cell markers. Study details: Out of eight donors sequenced, seven tested HCMV-seropositive and the remaining one seronegative. Study conclusions and caveats: Evidence did not settle whether expanded NKG2C+ T cell clones targeted HCMV. For five or six donors, the dominant NKG2C+ clonotypes made up about 1.0-7.5% of their CD8+ T cells.

On this clonotype itself: What it recognizes is unknown.

TCRdb re-called the 5' RACE reads and shows each CDR3 protein once, DNA omitted. The specimen's table records about 390,000 distinct CDR3 sequences. The source material was blood T cells: a sorted CD56 or NKG2C T cell subset, CD4+ or CD8+ T cells, or bulk PBMC T cells (not recorded which). The TCR comes from a woman between 50 and 59 years old in good health.

The CDR3 spells CASSPSTGELFF. The chain recombines TRBV5-5 with TRBJ2-2. Germline V gene lookup returns CDR1 SGHKS and CDR2 YYEKEE (reference sequence). The CDR3 spans 12 residues.